This TCR beta chain was recorded in a study of T cells after yellow fever vaccination. Germline loops: CDR1 LGHDT, CDR2 YNNKEL (reference sequence). The CDR3 has 15 amino acids. The V end lost 3 bases, the J end lost 0 bases, and 9 bases lay between the germline ends. In TCRdb, the 5' RACE reads were re-called with MiXCR into one record per CDR3 protein. The table lists 150,000 to 200,000 distinct CDR3 sequences, approximately 9.9% of them singletons. The rearrangement joins TRBV3-1 to TRBJ2-1; the D is unclear. The source material was CD8+ T cells sorted from PBMCs, sampled 45 days after the yellow fever booster vaccination. The receptor comes from a man between 18 and 29 years old who received the YFV17D yellow fever vaccine. The CDR3 here is CASSQPRSSYNEQFF. As DNA, the CDR3 is TGTGCCAGCAGCCAGCCTAGGAGCTCCTACAATGAGCAGTTCTTC.